Sequencing of this T cell receptor (beta chain) was carried out in a study of blood T cell repertoires in COVID-19. V dropped 2 bases and J dropped 0 bases, with 17 bases sitting between them. The CDR3 loop spans 18 amino acids. Germline V gene data show CDR1 as MNHNS and CDR2 as SASEGT. The data were produced by immunoSEQ multiplex PCR, yet TCRdb's version contains in-frame clones alone and is incomplete. Among about 180,000 clones listed, about 84% were seen once. Sequencing was performed on peripheral blood. V is TRBV6-1 and J is TRBJ1-5; D perhaps matches TRBD1 (5 bases). This clonotype originated in a human donor in a cohort sampled during active COVID-19. The CDR3 region is CASSELVPGLLSNQPQHF. In DNA, the CDR3 is TGTGCCAGCAGTGAACTGGTCCCGGGACTCCTTAGCAATCAGCCCCAGCATTTT.